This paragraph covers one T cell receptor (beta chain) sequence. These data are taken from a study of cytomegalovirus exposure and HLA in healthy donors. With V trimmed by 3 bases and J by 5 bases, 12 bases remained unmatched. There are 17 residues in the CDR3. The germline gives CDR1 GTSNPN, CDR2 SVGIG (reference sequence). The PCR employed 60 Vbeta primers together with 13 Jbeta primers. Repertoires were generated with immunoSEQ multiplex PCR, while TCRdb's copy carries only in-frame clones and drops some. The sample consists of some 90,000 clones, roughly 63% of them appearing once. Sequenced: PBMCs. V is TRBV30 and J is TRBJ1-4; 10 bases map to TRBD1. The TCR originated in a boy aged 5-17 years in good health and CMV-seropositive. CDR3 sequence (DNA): TGTGCCTGGAGCCACGGGACAGGGGTTGTTTTGAATGAAAAACTGTTTTTT. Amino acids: CAWSHGTGVVLNEKLFF.